A single TCR delta chain is shown here with its context. TCRdb's listed protein matches a much larger clone and diverges from this DNA's translation at residue 7, likely through a read error; the protein shown comes from the DNA. The record originates from a study of gamma-delta T cells after stem cell transplantation. TCRdb redid clone calling on the RT-PCR reads using CATT. The table has more than 1,100 delta-chain clones, 14% seen once. The CDR3 is 19 amino acids. Germline V gives CDR1 GEAIGNYY, CDR2 EKD. Trimming removed 0 bases from V and 0 bases from J, with 22 bases in between. Source material: gamma-delta T cells. The chain employs TRDV2 and TRDJ1; D may be TRDD3 (6 bases). This receptor was taken from a human donor. It is not recorded whose cells these are; they may come from a transplant donor. This chain's CDR3 is CACDTVRGSRSLYTDKLIF. For the CDR3, the DNA is TGTGCCTGTGACACCGTAAGGGGATCCCGAAGCCTGTACACCGATAAACTCATCTTT.